This TCR beta chain was found in a study of T-cell reconstitution after alpha-beta-depleted transplantation in children. Study-level results: From newly produced T cells came most of the T-cell counts and diversity one year after transplant. There were reportedly several hundred expanded graft clones from which alpha-beta T cells came about two months after transplant.

As it was prepared, the TCRbeta library received unique molecular identifiers. Using its own MiXCR run on the PCR reads, TCRdb lists one record per CDR3 protein. The sample lists approximately 500,000 distinct CDR3 sequences; 8% to 11% were seen once. This clonotype was recorded many times. Its antigen is not known. The V segment lost 6 bases and the J segment 2 bases; nucleotides outside the gene matches: 16. Per the germline V gene, CDR1 is DFQATT and CDR2 is SNEGSKA (reference sequence). The CDR3 is 16 residues long. The starting material was PBMCs, obtained before TCRalphabeta/CD19-depleted stem cell transplant. The V and J genes are TRBV20-1 and TRBJ2-7; 7 bases line up with TRBD2. The receptor was derived from a child aged 2-15 years with inherited bone marrow failure, due to receive a stem cell transplant. CDR3 sequence (DNA): TGCAGTGCCGCTCCCGGCGCTAGCGGCAGTACCTACGAGCAGTACTTC. Protein: CSAAPGASGSTYEQYF.